The 23 T cell receptor beta chains below were found in one sample sequenced in a study of T cells in Graves' hyperthyroidism and ophthalmopathy (dated by TCRdb to the late 2010s). The method was multiplex PCR. Instrument on record: Illumina HiSeq 2000. TCR beta CDR3 regions were amplified from RNA transcripts. The first round of RT-PCR for the TCR CDR3 was performed with the HTBI primer set and the Qiagen OneStep RT-PCR kit. TCRdb itself trimmed the public reads at Q25 with fastp, ran MiXCR and retained productive beta chains. Entries that share a CDR3 protein sequence are merged under the most common genes and DNA. The sample table lists about 640,000 distinct CDR3 sequences, roughly 15% of them with a count of one. The top ten clonotypes cover 12% of the sample. Sequenced input: blood. Every receptor here comes from a woman aged 50 to 65 with Graves' ophthalmopathy.

This clonotype was seen only a few times. The chain couples TRBV9 to TRBJ2-3; D possibly corresponds to TRBD2 (5 bases). This CDR3 is 15 amino acids long. V was trimmed by 0 bases and J by 0 bases, leaving 8 bases between them. From germline, CDR1 is SGDLS and CDR2 YYNGEE. CDR3 region: CASSVGGSSTDTQYF. CDR3 DNA: TGTGCCAGCAGCGTAGGTGGGAGTAGCACAGATACGCAGTATTTT.

This chain joins TRBV11-3 and TRBJ1-2; weak D call: TRBD1 (5 bases). The V end was cut by 1 base, the J end by 4 bases, with 16 bases between. The germline gives CDR1 SGHNT, CDR2 YENEEA. The CDR3 consists of 16 residues. CDR3 protein: CASSLGGRVRLYGYTF. The DNA of the CDR3 is TGTGCCAGCAGCTTAGGTGGCAGGGTACGGCTCTATGGCTACACCTTC.

This clonotype was seen at least ten times. The chain joins TRBV7-9 to TRBJ2-1; TRBD2 matches 16 bases. The germline CDR1 and CDR2 sequences are SEHNR and FQNEAQ (reference sequence). V lost 4 bases to trimming and J lost 9 bases; unmatched junction nucleotides: 6. The CDR3 consists of 16 residues. The CDR3 sequence is CASSYGGTSGRVEQFF. As DNA, the CDR3 is TGTGCCAGCAGCTACGGAGGGACTAGCGGGAGGGTTGAGCAGTTCTTC. Full variable domain (remainder filled in from reference TRBV7-9 and TRBJ2-1): DTGVSQNPRHKITKRGQNVTFRCDPISEHNRLYWYRQTLGQGPEFLTYFQNEAQLEKSRLLSDRFSAERPKGSFSTLEIQRTEQGDSAMYLCASSYGGTSGRVEQFFGPGTRLTVL.

This clonotype was counted a few times. The chain uses TRBV18 and TRBJ1-1; D might be TRBD1 (5 bases). Germline-derived CDR1 and CDR2 are KGHSH and LQKENI. The CDR3 has 14 amino acids. The ends were cut back, 4 bases at V and 7 bases at J, with 16 bases in the middle. CDR3 loop: CASSRATGGFEAFF. CDR3 coding DNA: TGTGCCAGCTCACGGGCGACGGGGGGGTTTGAAGCTTTCTTT.

This clonotype was detected a few times. This chain links TRBV27 with TRBJ2-3; D is perhaps TRBD2 (6 bases). Germline CDR1 MNHEY, CDR2 SMNVEV (reference sequence). The CDR3 extends over 15 amino acids. V shed 5 bases and J shed 3 bases, with 15 bases lying between them. CDR3 DNA: TGTGCCAGCAGTACGTGGGGAGGATCAACAGATACGCAGTATTTT. Translation: CASSTWGGSTDTQYF.

This clonotype was counted many times. The CDR3 is CASSGSGSSYNEQFF. The DNA for the CDR3 is TGTGCCAGCAGCGGTAGCGGGAGCTCCTACAATGAGCAGTTCTTC. This chain links TRBV7-3 with TRBJ2-1; 9 bases match TRBD2. The V gene end was trimmed by 5 bases and the J gene end by 0 bases; junction bases not matched to a gene: 2. The CDR3 sequence is 15 residues long. CDR1 and CDR2 from the germline V gene are SGHTA and FQGTGA.

The V and J genes are TRBV27 and TRBJ2-4; no clear D. V lost 3 bases and J 6 bases, leaving 9 bases between the germline ends. CDR1 is MNHEY and CDR2 is SMNVEV in the germline V gene (reference sequence). The CDR3 has 13 amino acids. The chain's CDR3 is CASSFSSVNIQYF. In DNA form, the CDR3 reads TGTGCCAGCAGTTTTTCAAGCGTAAACATTCAGTACTTC.

On this clonotype: Just one base apart from a much larger clone, this may be a read error. This rearrangement joins TRBV25-1 to TRBJ2-4; 10 nucleotides align to TRBD1. CDR3 length: 18 amino acids. Germline V gives CDR1 MGHDK, CDR2 SYGVNS. Trimming cost V 6 bases and J 3 bases; bases outside gene matches: 14. The CDR3 DNA reads TGTGCCAGCAGCGCGACAGGGGGCGTTGGTCGGGGCAAAAACATTCAGTACTTC. As protein: CASSATGGVGRGKNIQYF.

The chain has TRBV5-4 and TRBJ2-3, with 8 bases fitting TRBD2. Germline CDR1 reads SGHNT; CDR2 reads YYREEE (reference sequence). Trimming took 2 bases from V and 6 from J; bases not matched to a gene: 8. This CDR3 region has 15 residues. The CDR3 region has the DNA TGTGCCAGCAGCTTTGTAGCGGGGAGAGTCGATACGCAGTATTTT. As protein: CASSFVAGRVDTQYF.

The V and J genes are TRBV5-1 and TRBJ1-4; TRBD1 aligns across 7 bases. With 4 bases clipped from V and 6 bases from J, the junction kept 15 bases outside the gene matches. The length of the CDR3 is 17 residues. Germline values: CDR1 SGHRS, CDR2 YFSETQ. CDR3 sequence reads: CASSEAPLRDRYEKLFF. The CDR3 coding sequence is TGCGCCAGCAGCGAAGCCCCCCTCCGGGACAGATATGAAAAACTGTTTTTT.

Details on this clonotype: Since a much larger clone is just one base distant, this may be a read error. J is TRBJ1-3 and V is TRBV10-3; 7 nucleotides line up with TRBD1. Trimming removed 5 bases from V and 1 base from J; junction bases left unmatched: 5. The CDR3 has 15 residues. Germline V gene lookup returns CDR1 ENHRY and CDR2 SYGVKD. The CDR3 sequence is CAISRPTGSGNTIYF. The CDR3, as DNA: TGTGCCATCAGTCGACCGACAGGGTCTGGAAACACCATATATTTT.

This rearrangement joins TRBV6-2 or TRBV6-3 to TRBJ2-2, with 14 bases lining up with TRBD2. Unmatched junction bases numbered 11, after V lost 3 bases and J lost 5 bases. Germline V gives CDR1 MNHEY, CDR2 SVGEGT. The CDR3 has 19 residues. The CDR3 sequence: CASSYNPGLAGVLTGELFF. DNA for the CDR3: TGTGCCAGCAGTTATAACCCGGGACTAGCGGGAGTATTAACCGGGGAGCTGTTTTTT.

The genes are TRBV11-2 and TRBJ2-5; 8 nucleotides align to TRBD2. Germline loops: CDR1 SGHAT, CDR2 FQNNGV. The trim removed 4 bases at V and 13 bases at J, leaving 8 bases unmatched. CDR3 length: 12 amino acids. CDR3 protein: CASSSSGSVVYF. The CDR3 DNA reads TGTGCCAGCAGCTCTAGCGGGTCTGTCGTGTACTTC.

The sample holds a few counts of this clonotype. The rearrangement links TRBV7-8 to TRBJ2-7; 7 nucleotides align to TRBD1. CDR1 SGHVS and CDR2 FQNEAQ come from the germline V gene. The junction had 5 bases not matched to a gene; V was cut back by 0 bases and J by 6 bases. The CDR3 contains 14 residues. CDR3 loop: CASSLAGQLVEQYF. CDR3 bases: TGTGCCAGCAGCTTAGCGGGACAGCTCGTCGAGCAGTACTTC.

There are many counts of this clonotype. This rearrangement joins TRBV7-3 to TRBJ2-7; D unclear. Per the germline V gene, CDR1 is SGHTA and CDR2 is FQGTGA. The CDR3 consists of 15 residues. V was shortened by 3 bases and J by 5 bases, with 17 bases between the two germline ends. The CDR3 DNA is TGTGCCAGCAGCTTTCCGAATAAGGTGACCCACGAGCAGTACTTC. Protein sequence: CASSFPNKVTHEQYF.

This clonotype was counted ten times or more. The chain combines TRBV5-1 with TRBJ2-1; unclear D gene. This CDR3 is 14 amino acids long. Trimming pared 3 bases from V and 0 bases from J, leaving 7 bases between. Germline CDR1 SGHRS, CDR2 YFSETQ. The CDR3 DNA follows: TGCGCCAGCAGCTCTATCAACTCCTACAATGAGCAGTTCTTC. Encoded protein: CASSSINSYNEQFF.

The chain carries TRBV5-1 and TRBJ1-3; D remains ambiguous. V lost 3 bases and J 0 bases, leaving 7 bases between the germline ends. CDR3 size: 14 residues. The germline gives CDR1 SGHRS, CDR2 YFSETQ. CDR3 in amino acids: CASSSGDSGNTIYF. In DNA form, the CDR3 reads TGCGCCAGCAGCTCGGGAGACTCTGGAAACACCATATATTTT.

The chain couples TRBV18 to TRBJ2-2; TRBD2 agrees at 13 bases. Losses at the gene ends were 3 bases for V and 4 bases for J; bases not matched to a gene: 11. The CDR3 covers 19 residues. In germline, CDR1 is KGHSH, CDR2 LQKENI. The CDR3: CASSPLPGLAGIGTGELFF. CDR3 nucleotides: TGTGCCAGCTCACCCCTACCGGGACTAGCGGGGATTGGCACCGGGGAGCTGTTTTTT. The whole variable domain, remainder taken from reference TRBV18 and TRBJ2-2, is NAGVMQNPRHLVRRRGQEARLRCSPMKGHSHVYWYRQLPEEGLKFMVYLQKENIIDESGMPKERFSAEFPKEGPSILRIQQVVRGDSAAYFCASSPLPGLAGIGTGELFFGEGSRLTVL.

This clonotype was counted at least ten times. The chain combines TRBV6-1 with TRBJ1-2; no clear D gene. The CDR3 sequence is 13 residues long. Germline loops: CDR1 MNHNS, CDR2 SASEGT. V was pared by 4 bases and J by 4 bases, with 10 bases between. The CDR3 reads CASSVGFLYGYTF. In nucleotides, the CDR3 is TGTGCCAGCAGTGTTGGGTTTCTCTATGGCTACACCTTC.

This clonotype was seen ten or more times. The CDR3 DNA reads TGTGCCAGCAGTTTACCCCGTTTCTCAGATACGCAGTATTTT. Encoded protein: CASSLPRFSDTQYF. The V and J genes are TRBV12-3 or TRBV12-4 and TRBJ2-3; no reliable D call. Deletions cut 2 bases from V and 4 bases from J, with 10 bases between. The CDR3 consists of 14 residues.

The chain couples TRBV20-1 to TRBJ2-7; 14 bases match TRBD2. Germline trimming cut 5 bases from V and 2 bases from J; bases unmatched to any gene: 5. The CDR3 is 15 residues long. Germline CDR1 and CDR2: DFQATT and SNEGSKA (reference sequence). The DNA for the CDR3 is TGCAGTGCTTCGGGACTAGCGGGAGCAACCTACGAGCAGTACTTC. Protein sequence: CSASGLAGATYEQYF.

A word on this clonotype: It may be a read error: a sequence one base away is much more abundant. The CDR3 is CASSLSRGWIGELFF. CDR3 in DNA: TGTGCCAGCAGTTTATCGCGAGGATGGATCGGGGAGCTGTTTTTT. V usage is TRBV27 and J usage is TRBJ2-2; no clear D gene. CDR1 MNHEY and CDR2 SMNVEV come from the germline V gene (reference sequence). The V end lost 0 bases, the J end lost 7 bases, and 12 bases lay between the germline ends. CDR3 length: 15 residues.

This clonotype was recorded a few times. This chain joins TRBV6-5 and TRBJ2-7; 12 bases are shared with TRBD2. CDR1 is MNHEY and CDR2 is SVGAGI in the germline V gene. The CDR3 extends over 16 amino acids. The ends lost 2 bases at V and 6 bases at J; junction bases unmatched: 8. The CDR3, as DNA: TGTGCCAGCAGTTACAGACTAGCGGGAGTACCGGCCGAGCAGTACTTC. This codes for CASSYRLAGVPAEQYF.